This T cell receptor beta chain was captured in a study of T-cell memory formation after mild COVID-19. Overall study findings and caveats: The appearance of some responding clones in pre-infection memory suggested that cross-reactive memory joined. Of the contracting clones, CD4+ ones lay mainly in CM and EM, and CD8+ ones in EMRA.

Constant-segment-primed 5'RACE gave TCR alpha and TCR beta cDNA libraries with sample barcodes and UMIs. Each CDR3 protein gets one entry after TCRdb re-called the 5' RACE reads with MiXCR. This table holds about 470,000 distinct CDR3 sequences, more than 20% found once. This clonotype was seen a handful of times. The target antigen is unknown. This clonotype originated in an adult woman who had mild COVID-19 (a few samples of this study predate the infection). Cell type and time point are not known. Material for sequencing was PBMCs or a T cell subset sorted from them (not recorded which).

In DNA form, the CDR3 reads TGCAGCGTTGTTAGACAGGGACTTATCTACGAGCAGTACTTC. Its protein is CSVVRQGLIYEQYF. The chain joins TRBV29-1 to TRBJ2-7; D may be TRBD1 (7 bases). The CDR3 extends over 14 amino acids. The ends were cut back, 4 bases at V and 3 bases at J, with 16 bases in the middle. CDR1 and CDR2 (germline): SQVTM, ANQGSEA.